The next 21 T cell receptor beta chains were all read from a single sample in a study of PD-1 blockade in mismatch repair-deficient tumors. Produced via immunoSEQ multiplex PCR; TCRdb's table is partial and in-frame only. The sample carries 55,000 to 85,000 clones, 70% to 85% recorded once. The source was peripheral blood, collected 2 weeks after starting pembrolizumab. All receptors derive from an adult with mismatch repair-deficient cancer.

The chain has TRBV5-1 and TRBJ2-1, with TRBD2 matching over 8 bases. The V gene's germline CDR1 is SGHRS and CDR2 YFSETQ. CDR3 length: 13 residues. Losses at the gene ends were 6 bases for V and 6 bases for J; bases not matched to a gene: 5. The CDR3 reads CASNSGSSNEQFF. As DNA, the CDR3 is TGCGCCAGCAACAGCGGGAGCTCCAATGAGCAGTTCTTC.

This clone came up once. The chain links TRBV29-1 to TRBJ2-7, with 10 nucleotides matching TRBD2. V dropped 7 bases and J dropped 4; count of bases not matched to a gene: 7. The CDR3 has 13 residues. CDR1 SQVTM and CDR2 ANQGSEA come from the germline V gene. For the CDR3, the DNA is TGCAGCGCCGCTAGCGGGAGTGGTTACGAGCAGTACTTC. Translated, it gives CSAASGSGYEQYF.

DNA of the CDR3: TGTGCCAGCAGCCTAGGGGAGGTTGAGCAGTTCTTC. Amino acid sequence: CASSLGEVEQFF. The chain has TRBV7-3 and TRBJ2-1; D might be TRBD2 (6 bases). CDR1 and CDR2 from the germline V gene are SGHTA and FQGTGA. The germline V and J ends were trimmed by 5 bases and 9 bases, with 11 bases remaining between them. The CDR3 is 12 residues long.

This rearrangement joins TRBV5-4 to TRBJ1-2; D unresolved. The CDR3 consists of 16 residues. The V gene lost 3 bases and the J gene lost 1 base, with 16 bases spanning the gap. Germline values: CDR1 SGHNT, CDR2 YYREEE (reference sequence). The DNA of the CDR3 is TGTGCCAGCAGCTCCAGAGGCCAGCGGAGTAACTATGGCTACACCTTC. Amino acids: CASSSRGQRSNYGYTF.

The chain couples TRBV11-3 to TRBJ1-1; D remains ambiguous. Trimming took 5 bases from V and 3 from J, leaving 13 bases between them. Germline CDR1 and CDR2: SGHNT and YENEEA. CDR3 length equals 14 residues. Here the CDR3 reads CASSRRRSHTEAFF. The CDR3 nucleotides are TGTGCCAGCAGCCGCCGGAGATCACACACTGAAGCTTTCTTT.

This chain links TRBV29-1 with TRBJ1-2; D uncertain. V lost 3 bases and J 7 bases, leaving 9 bases between the germline ends. The CDR3 has 11 amino acids. Germline-derived CDR1 and CDR2 are SQVTM and ANQGSEA. The CDR3 spells CSVDGVGGYTF. The CDR3 DNA sequence: TGCAGCGTTGATGGGGTCGGTGGCTACACCTTC. Looking up the rest from reference TRBV29-1 and TRBJ1-2 gives the full variable domain: SAVISQKPSRDICQRGTSLTIQCQVDSQVTMMFWYRQQPGQSLTLIATANQGSEATYESGFVIDKFPISRPNLTFSTLTVSNMSPEDSSIYLCSVDGVGGYTFGSGTRLTVV.

This clone was observed a few times. The CDR3 here is CASSIPDSGPQYF. The CDR3 nucleotides are TGTGCCAGTAGTATCCCCGATTCAGGACCGCAGTACTTC. The chain is built from TRBV19 and TRBJ2-7; D call uncertain. The germline V gene has CDR1 LNHDA and CDR2 SQIVND (reference sequence). This CDR3 contains 13 residues. V gave up 3 bases and J gave up 9 bases, with 15 bases separating them. The full variable domain, rest sourced from reference TRBV19 and TRBJ2-7, is DGGITQSPKYLFRKEGQNVTLSCEQNLNHDAMYWYRQDPGQGLRLIYYSQIVNDFQKGDIAEGYSVSREKKESFPLTVTSAQKNPTAFYLCASSIPDSGPQYFGPGTRLTVT.

The V call is TRBV5-1, the J call TRBJ2-7, with TRBD2 matching over 7 bases. Trimming cost V 0 bases and J 3 bases; bases outside gene matches: 6. The CDR3 sequence is 15 residues long. Germline CDR1 is SGHRS and CDR2 is YFSETQ. CDR3 region: CASSLAAGLYYEQYF. CDR3 in DNA: TGCGCCAGCAGCTTGGCCGCGGGACTATACTACGAGCAGTACTTC. Full variable domain (outside the CDR3, taken from reference TRBV5-1 and TRBJ2-7): KAGVTQTPRYLIKTRGQQVTLSCSPISGHRSVSWYQQTPGQGLQFLFEYFSETQRNKGNFPGRFSGRQFSNSRSEMNVSTLELGDSALYLCASSLAAGLYYEQYFGPGTRLTVT.

The V gene is TRBV6-5, the J gene TRBJ1-1; no clear D. Germline assignment: CDR1 MNHEY and CDR2 SVGAGI. This CDR3 region has 12 residues. The germline V and J ends were trimmed by 6 bases and 7 bases, with 12 bases remaining between them. CDR3 in amino acids: CASSGLAGEAFF. The CDR3 nucleotides are TGTGCCAGCAGCGGACTGGCCGGTGAAGCTTTCTTT.

This clone was recorded a few times. J is TRBJ2-4 and V is TRBV19, with D hard to call. Trimming removed 4 bases from V and 0 bases from J, with 7 bases in between. Germline CDR1 reads LNHDA; CDR2 reads SQIVND (reference sequence). The CDR3 consists of 14 residues. This CDR3 is CASSTYLAKNIQYF. Here the CDR3 DNA reads TGTGCCAGTAGTACCTATTTAGCCAAAAACATTCAGTACTTC.

The J gene is TRBJ2-7, the V gene TRBV9; D assignment may be TRBD1 or TRBD2 (6 bases each). The V end lost 3 bases, the J end lost 5 bases, and 15 bases lay between the germline ends. CDR1 is SGDLS, CDR2 YYNGEE, per germline. The CDR3 has 14 residues. This CDR3 reads CASSGPGAAHEQYF. In nucleotides, the CDR3 is TGTGCCAGCAGCGGTCCGGGGGCCGCCCACGAGCAGTACTTC. Full variable domain (rest looked up from reference TRBV9 and TRBJ2-7): DSGVTQTPKHLITATGQRVTLRCSPRSGDLSVYWYQQSLDQGLQFLIQYYNGEERAKGNILERFSAQQFPDLHSELNLSSLELGDSALYFCASSGPGAAHEQYFGPGTRLTVT.

CDR3 nucleotides: TGTGCCAGTAGTCCGGGACAGGGGACCACTAGCACAGATACGCAGTATTTT. It yields the protein CASSPGQGTTSTDTQYF. The V call is TRBV19, the J call TRBJ2-3; 10 bases fit TRBD1. V lost 5 bases, J lost 0 bases, and 8 bases stayed unmatched. The CDR3 is 17 residues long. Germline lookup yields CDR1 LNHDA and CDR2 SQIVND (reference sequence). The variable domain in full, with the rest retrieved from reference TRBV19 and TRBJ2-3, is DGGITQSPKYLFRKEGQNVTLSCEQNLNHDAMYWYRQDPGQGLRLIYYSQIVNDFQKGDIAEGYSVSREKKESFPLTVTSAQKNPTAFYLCASSPGQGTTSTDTQYFGPGTRLTVL.

This clone is a singleton in its sample. The rearrangement uses TRBV11-2 and TRBJ2-1; TRBD2 matches at 14 bases. This CDR3 region has 17 residues. Trimming took 4 bases from V and 15 from J; bases not matched to a gene: 17. CDR1 is SGHAT, CDR2 FQNNGV, per germline. The CDR3 sequence is CASSSAYTGLAGGVRFF. DNA of the CDR3: TGTGCCAGCAGCTCCGCGTATACTGGACTAGCGGGAGGAGTCCGGTTCTTC.

V is TRBV6-5 and J is TRBJ1-2; no reliable D call. Trimming stripped 5 bases from V and 4 bases from J, with 8 bases between. CDR3 length: 12 residues. Germline V gives CDR1 MNHEY, CDR2 SVGAGI. The CDR3 region has the DNA TGTGCCAGCAGTCCTCGCCGCTATGGCTACACCTTC. Its protein product is CASSPRRYGYTF.

CDR3 in DNA: TGTGCCAGCAGCTTAGTCCCCGCAAGACAGGGAACCTACAATGAGCAGTTCTTC. Translated: CASSLVPARQGTYNEQFF. The chain combines TRBV7-6 with TRBJ2-1; 7 nucleotides align to TRBD1. In germline, CDR1 is SGHVS, CDR2 FNYEAQ. J gave up 2 bases and V 1 base, and 11 bases lay outside the gene matches. The CDR3 totals 18 residues.

The chain combines TRBV11-2 with TRBJ2-7; 9 nucleotides match TRBD1. The CDR3 loop spans 14 amino acids. From germline, CDR1 is SGHAT and CDR2 FQNNGV. Unmatched junction bases numbered 1, after V lost 0 bases and J lost 4 bases. CDR3 residues: CASSLEQGAYEQYF. The CDR3 nucleotides read TGTGCCAGCAGCTTAGAACAGGGGGCGTACGAGCAGTACTTC.

This chain uses TRBV5-1 with TRBJ2-5, with D possibly being TRBD2 (6 bases). V was trimmed by 0 bases and J by 5 bases, leaving 14 bases between them. This CDR3 has 15 amino acids. The V gene's germline CDR1 is SGHRS and CDR2 YFSETQ. CDR3 residues: CASSLVPGVGETQYF. The CDR3 coding sequence is TGCGCCAGCAGCTTGGTCCCGGGAGTGGGGGAGACCCAGTACTTC.

The gene calls are TRBV30 and TRBJ2-7; D might be TRBD2 (5 bases). Per germline, CDR1 GTSNPN and CDR2 SVGIG (reference sequence). Trimming shortened V by 2 bases and J by 7 bases, and 18 bases separated the two germline ends. CDR3 length: 14 amino acids. The CDR3 bases are TGTGCCTGGAGTTCCGGAGGAGCCCCGAGGGAGCAGTACTTC. It yields the protein CAWSSGGAPREQYF. The entire variable domain, with the rest obtained from reference TRBV30 and TRBJ2-7, is as follows: SQTIHQWPATLVQPVGSPLSLECTVEGTSNPNLYWYRQAAGRGLQLLFYSVGIGQISSEVPQNLSASRPQDRQFILSSKKLLLSDSGFYLCAWSSGGAPREQYFGPGTRLTVT.

The chain joins TRBV6-6 to TRBJ1-2; the D is unclear. Trimming shortened V by 6 bases and J by 0 bases, and 11 bases separated the two germline ends. Germline V lookup: CDR1 MNHNY, CDR2 SVGAGI (reference sequence). This CDR3 has 14 amino acids. CDR3 region: CASSHNSANYGYTF. The CDR3 DNA reads as TGTGCCAGCAGCCATAACAGCGCTAACTATGGCTACACCTTC.

V is TRBV30 and J is TRBJ1-1, with D uncertain. There are 12 residues in the CDR3. V lost 2 bases, J lost 7 bases, and 11 bases lay in between. Germline V gene sequence: CDR1 GTSNPN, CDR2 SVGIG (reference sequence). Written as DNA, the CDR3 is TGTGCCTGGAGTCGGGCAGCAGGTGAAGCTTTCTTT. This codes for CAWSRAAGEAFF.

The chain uses TRBV19 and TRBJ1-1; a weak D match, TRBD1 (5 bases). With 4 bases removed from V and 3 bases from J, the gap between germline ends came to 15 bases. The CDR3 is 15 amino acids. From germline, CDR1 is LNHDA and CDR2 SQIVND (reference sequence). CDR3 sequence reads: CASSRQSIADTEAFF. DNA of the CDR3: TGTGCCAGTAGTAGACAGTCGATTGCGGACACTGAAGCTTTCTTT.